The 32 T cell receptor beta chains in this list originate from one sample, sequenced in a study of patients and donors after allogeneic stem cell transplantation (dated by TCRdb to 2018 to 2021). To prepare the library, RT-PCR was applied. Sequenced using a NextSeq 550. TCRdb reprocessing: public reads trimmed at Q25 with fastp, clones called with MiXCR, in-frame beta chains kept. Entries that share a CDR3 protein sequence are merged under the most common genes and DNA. This sample holds 85,000 to 90,000 distinct CDR3 sequences; 48% were observed only once. The ten largest clones capture 50% to 75% of the sample. The sequenced material came from blood, either unsorted or a sorted T cell fraction (not recorded which). These TCRs come from a human donor who was either an allogeneic HSCT recipient or a stem cell or donor lymphocyte infusion donor (not recorded which). It is not recorded whose cells these are; they may come from a transplant donor.

The chain combines TRBV12-3 or TRBV12-4 with TRBJ1-1; a possible D gene is TRBD1 (5 bases). V was pared by 7 bases and J by 4 bases, with 19 bases between. There are 15 residues in the CDR3. Here the CDR3 reads CASTHGAGWVTEAFF. Here the CDR3 DNA reads TGTGCCAGCACTCACGGCGCAGGGTGGGTCACTGAAGCTTTCTTT.

This chain joins TRBV4-2 and TRBJ1-1; D unresolved. Germline V lookup: CDR1 LGHNA, CDR2 YNFKEQ. The CDR3 is 18 residues long. V gave up 0 bases and J gave up 1 base, with 18 bases separating them. The CDR3 sequence: CASSQDFRTEEQNTEAFF. For the CDR3, the DNA is TGTGCCAGCAGCCAAGATTTCAGAACGGAGGAACAGAACACTGAAGCTTTCTTT.

The rearrangement links TRBV9 to TRBJ1-5, with 7 bases lining up with TRBD1. The germline V gene encodes CDR1 SGDLS and CDR2 YYNGEE. V was pared by 3 bases and J by 3 bases, with 6 bases of the junction left unmatched. CDR3 length equals 15 residues. CDR3 sequence (DNA): TGTGCCAGCAGCGGGGGACAGTTTATCAATCAGCCCCAGCATTTT. This gives the protein CASSGGQFINQPQHF.

CDR3 bases: TGTGCCAGCAGCCAACAGGGAAAGCGCACAGATACGCAGTATTTT. Residues: CASSQQGKRTDTQYF. The chain links TRBV3-1 to TRBJ2-3; possible D gene TRBD1, 5 bases. CDR3 length equals 15 residues. Germline assignment: CDR1 LGHDT and CDR2 YNNKEL (reference sequence). V gave up 2 bases and J gave up 1 base, with 10 bases separating them.

The CDR3 protein is CASSLPQDNQPQHF. The CDR3 region has the DNA TGTGCCAGCAGCTTACCACAGGACAATCAGCCCCAGCATTTT. The rearrangement joins TRBV7-8 to TRBJ1-5; a possible D gene is TRBD1 (5 bases). The CDR3 is made up of 14 amino acids. V was trimmed by 2 bases and J by 3 bases, leaving 8 bases between them. Looked up from germline, CDR1 is SGHVS and CDR2 is FQNEAQ.

The chain recombines TRBV7-3 with TRBJ1-1; the D is unclear. This CDR3 has 15 amino acids. V lost 0 bases and J lost 0, with 8 bases in between. Germline assignment: CDR1 SGHTA and CDR2 FQGTGA. CDR3: CASSLTRAVNTEAFF. The DNA for the CDR3 is TGTGCCAGCAGCTTAACTAGGGCAGTGAACACTGAAGCTTTCTTT.

The chain is built from TRBV11-1 and TRBJ2-3; D is uncertain. Trimming pared 6 bases from V and 2 bases from J, leaving 18 bases between. The CDR3 consists of 16 residues. Germline V CDR1 and CDR2: SGHAT, FQDESV (reference sequence). CDR3 nucleotide sequence: TGTGCCAGCAGTCCAAGTTCCCCCAAGTTCACAGATACGCAGTATTTT. Its translation is CASSPSSPKFTDTQYF. The full variable domain, with the rest looked up from reference TRBV11-1 and TRBJ2-3, is EAEVAQSPRYKITEKSQAVAFWCDPISGHATLYWYRQILGQGPELLVQFQDESVVDDSQLPKDRFSAERLKGVDSTLKIQPAELGDSAMYLCASSPSSPKFTDTQYFGPGTRLTVL.

This clonotype was seen a few times. This sequence joins TRBV28 and TRBJ1-3; D gene unclear. Per germline, CDR1 MDHEN and CDR2 SYDVKM. V was shortened by 2 bases and J by 2 bases, with 7 bases between the two germline ends. This CDR3 has 14 amino acids. The CDR3: CASSLGRPGNTIYF. The CDR3 nucleotides are TGTGCCAGCAGTTTAGGCCGTCCTGGAAACACCATATATTTT.

The chain recombines TRBV3-1 with TRBJ1-6; D perhaps matches TRBD1 (5 bases). The CDR3 runs to 15 residues. V was shortened by 3 bases and J by 6 bases, with 12 bases between the two germline ends. CDR1 is LGHDT, CDR2 YNNKEL, per germline (reference sequence). For the CDR3, the DNA is TGTGCCAGCAGCCAGGGGGACTGGTCTAATTCACCCCTCCACTTT. As protein: CASSQGDWSNSPLHF.

This clonotype was observed once. The V gene is TRBV20-1, the J gene TRBJ1-2; D possibly corresponds to TRBD1 (5 bases). Germline CDR1 reads DFQATT; CDR2 reads SNEGSKA (reference sequence). V was cut by 5 bases and J by 8 bases, with 12 bases left in between. The CDR3 covers 11 residues. CDR3 coding DNA: TGCAGTGCTCGCCGGGGGGAGGGCTACACCTTC. This sequence encodes CSARRGEGYTF.

The rearrangement links TRBV6-2 or TRBV6-3 to TRBJ1-2, with TRBD1 as a possible D gene (6 bases). Trimming removed 5 bases at V and 2 bases at J, with 21 bases between. This CDR3 has 17 amino acids. Germline lookup yields CDR1 MNHEY and CDR2 SVGEGT. DNA of the CDR3: TGTGCCAGCAGTCCCATCCCGGGACATATTACCAACTATGGCTACACCTTC. Its protein product is CASSPIPGHITNYGYTF.

This chain connects TRBV28 to TRBJ1-1; tentatively, D is TRBD1 (6 bases). The CDR3 has 11 residues. With 6 bases removed from V and 9 bases from J, the gap between germline ends came to 11 bases. Germline V CDR1 and CDR2: MDHEN, SYDVKM. CDR3 in DNA: TGTGCCAGCAGCTTAGGGACAAAAGCTTTCTTT. Translated: CASSLGTKAFF.

V gene TRBV20-1 combines with J gene TRBJ1-1; no firm D call. There are 13 residues in the CDR3. V was shortened by 3 bases and J by 2 bases, with 10 bases between the two germline ends. From germline, CDR1 is DFQATT and CDR2 SNEGSKA (reference sequence). CDR3 bases: TGCAGTGCTAGGGATGGCCGTAACACTGAAGCTTTCTTT. Its translation: CSARDGRNTEAFF.

The chain is built from TRBV27 and TRBJ2-7, with a weak D call TRBD1 (6 bases). Germline values: CDR1 MNHEY, CDR2 SMNVEV (reference sequence). The ends were cut back, 4 bases at V and 4 bases at J, with 17 bases in the middle. This CDR3 is 15 amino acids long. The CDR3 sequence is CASSSYIGTKYEQYF. The CDR3 bases are TGTGCCAGCAGTTCCTATATCGGGACAAAGTACGAGCAGTACTTC.

The V gene is TRBV12-3 or TRBV12-4, the J gene TRBJ2-2; 7 nucleotides match TRBD1. The junction had 11 bases not matched to a gene; V was cut back by 3 bases and J by 13 bases. The CDR3 spans 14 residues. CDR3 loop: CASSLGTATDGLFF. As DNA, the CDR3 is TGTGCCAGCAGTTTGGGGACAGCCACGGATGGGCTGTTTTTT.

The rearrangement joins TRBV19 to TRBJ2-1; 8 bases align to TRBD1. This CDR3 is built from 14 residues. Unmatched junction bases numbered 4, after V lost 5 bases and J lost 4 bases. From germline, CDR1 is LNHDA and CDR2 SQIVND (reference sequence). The CDR3 DNA reads as TGTGCCAGTAGTCAGGGGGCGCATTACAATGAGCAGTTCTTC. Its protein is CASSQGAHYNEQFF.

V gene TRBV27 combines with J gene TRBJ1-1, with a weak D call TRBD1 (6 bases). This CDR3 contains 15 residues. The germline gives CDR1 MNHEY, CDR2 SMNVEV (reference sequence). Trimming removed 6 bases from V and 2 bases from J, with 16 bases in between. CDR3 in DNA: TGTGCCAGCAGATCCGCGGGGGGCTTAAACACTGAAGCTTTCTTT. This sequence encodes CASRSAGGLNTEAFF.

In nucleotides, the CDR3 is TGTGCCAGCAGTCCCAACGGGTTCGGATCTGAAGCTTTCTTT. This sequence encodes CASSPNGFGSEAFF. The chain employs TRBV12-3 or TRBV12-4 and TRBJ1-1; D gene ambiguous. Trimming removed 5 bases from V and 6 bases from J, with 16 bases in between. CDR3 length: 14 residues.

The V call is TRBV6-5, the J call TRBJ2-2, with no clear D. The length of the CDR3 is 12 residues. Trimming pared 6 bases from V and 7 bases from J, leaving 9 bases between. Germline CDR1 reads MNHEY; CDR2 reads SVGAGI. Here the CDR3 DNA reads TGTGCCAGCAGGCAAGCTTTCGGGGAGCTGTTTTTT. Translated: CASRQAFGELFF.

This clonotype was seen repeatedly, ten times or more. This chain connects TRBV18 to TRBJ1-5; D gene ambiguous. This CDR3 contains 13 residues. The V end was cut by 3 bases, the J end by 9 bases, with 12 bases between. Germline V gives CDR1 KGHSH, CDR2 LQKENI. DNA of the CDR3: TGTGCCAGCTCACCCTGGACCCCGGGGCCCCAGCATTTT. Protein product: CASSPWTPGPQHF.

This clonotype was counted only a few times. The chain has TRBV7-9 and TRBJ1-4; unclear D gene. With 5 bases removed from V and 8 bases from J, the gap between germline ends came to 9 bases. The CDR3 totals 12 residues. CDR1 and CDR2 from the germline V gene are SEHNR and FQNEAQ (reference sequence). CDR3 loop: CASSPDREKLFF. Here the CDR3 DNA reads TGTGCCAGCAGCCCAGACCGGGAAAAACTGTTTTTT.

This chain links TRBV20-1 with TRBJ1-4; D unclear. Trimming stripped 0 bases from V and 0 bases from J, with 5 bases between. Per the germline V gene, CDR1 is DFQATT and CDR2 is SNEGSKA (reference sequence). The length of the CDR3 is 14 residues. The CDR3, as DNA: TGCAGTGCTAGAGATGGTGCAACTAATGAAAAACTGTTTTTT. Translation gives CSARDGATNEKLFF.

The chain uses TRBV13 and TRBJ2-1; 9 bases map to TRBD1. CDR1 is PRHDT, CDR2 FYEKMQ, per germline (reference sequence). The CDR3 sequence is 14 residues long. V was pared by 3 bases and J by 7 bases, with 4 bases of the junction left unmatched. CDR3 in DNA: TGTGCCAGCAGCTTGGGGACAGGGATAAATGAGCAGTTCTTC. Its translation is CASSLGTGINEQFF.

Only a few counts were recorded for this clonotype. The chain combines TRBV2 with TRBJ1-2; 7 nucleotides match TRBD1. Trimming removed 10 bases from V and 8 bases from J; junction bases left unmatched: 10. The CDR3 length is 12 residues. Germline assignment: CDR1 SNHLY and CDR2 FYNNEI. The CDR3 protein is CATAKRGQGYTF. For the CDR3, the DNA is TGTGCCACCGCGAAAAGGGGGCAAGGCTACACCTTC.

The V and J genes are TRBV18 and TRBJ1-5; TRBD1 matches 7 bases. After removal of 4 bases from V and 3 bases from J, the junction contained 6 bases not matched to a gene. The CDR3 has 15 residues. CDR1 is KGHSH and CDR2 is LQKENI in the germline V gene. As DNA, the CDR3 is TGTGCCAGCTCACTAGGACAGGCCTACAATCAGCCCCAGCATTTT. The encoded protein is CASSLGQAYNQPQHF.

This clonotype has a handful of counts. V usage is TRBV9 and J usage is TRBJ1-3; 10 bases are shared with TRBD1. This CDR3 has 17 residues. From germline, CDR1 is SGDLS and CDR2 YYNGEE. With V trimmed by 4 bases and J by 0 bases, 7 bases remained unmatched. The CDR3 DNA reads as TGTGCCAGCAGCCACCCGGGACAGGGGAGCTCTGGAAACACCATATATTTT. Translated, it gives CASSHPGQGSSGNTIYF.

This clonotype was detected ten times or more. This chain links TRBV2 with TRBJ1-5, with 9 bases aligning to TRBD1. CDR3 length: 13 residues. With V trimmed by 6 bases and J by 7 bases, 4 bases remained unmatched. Germline V gene sequence: CDR1 SNHLY, CDR2 FYNNEI. The CDR3 DNA sequence: TGTGCCAGCAGGGGACAGGGATCCCAGCCCCAGCATTTT. This translates into CASRGQGSQPQHF. Full variable domain (rest looked up from reference TRBV2 and TRBJ1-5): EPEVTQTPSHQVTQMGQEVILRCVPISNHLYFYWYRQILGQKVEFLVSFYNNEISEKSEIFDDQFSVERPDGSNFTLKIRSTKLEDSAMYFCASRGQGSQPQHFGDGTRLSIL.

The chain has TRBV28 and TRBJ2-1, with TRBD2 identical over 16 bases. J was trimmed by 9 bases and V by 4 bases; bases with no gene match: 6. Germline CDR1 reads MDHEN; CDR2 reads SYDVKM. The CDR3 runs to 16 residues. CDR3 residues: CASSSLGTSGRAEQFF. CDR3 DNA: TGTGCCAGCAGTTCCCTTGGGACTAGCGGGAGGGCTGAGCAGTTCTTC.

The chain has TRBV28 and TRBJ1-1; TRBD1 matches 7 bases. V trimming: 2 bases; J trimming: 4 bases; junction bases outside the gene matches: 4. CDR1 MDHEN and CDR2 SYDVKM come from the germline V gene. The CDR3 is 14 residues long. The CDR3 sequence is CASSLGQGVTEAFF. CDR3 nucleotides: TGTGCCAGCAGTTTAGGCCAGGGGGTCACTGAAGCTTTCTTT.

V is TRBV5-8 and J is TRBJ2-1; 8 bases match TRBD1. The CDR3 is made up of 15 amino acids. From germline, CDR1 is SGHTS and CDR2 YDEGEE. The ends lost 2 bases at V and 3 bases at J; junction bases unmatched: 4. The CDR3 loop reads CASSFQGAVYNEQFF. The CDR3 DNA reads as TGTGCCAGCAGCTTCCAGGGGGCGGTCTACAATGAGCAGTTCTTC. Full variable domain (remainder filled in from reference TRBV5-8 and TRBJ2-1): EAGVTQSPTHLIKTRGQQATLRCSPISGHTSVYWYQQALGLGLQFLLWYDEGEERNRGNFPPRFSGRQFPNYSSELNVNALELEDSALYLCASSFQGAVYNEQFFGPGTRLTVL.

CDR3 coding DNA: TGTGCCAGCAGTCCGAGGACTAGCGTCTCCAATATTGGCTCCTACAATGAGCAGTTCTTC. Its translation is CASSPRTSVSNIGSYNEQFF. This chain joins TRBV27 and TRBJ2-1, with 9 bases that match TRBD2. After removal of 5 bases from V and 0 bases from J, the junction contained 17 bases not matched to a gene. Germline assignment: CDR1 MNHEY and CDR2 SMNVEV (reference sequence). CDR3 length: 20 amino acids.

The chain has TRBV29-1 and TRBJ1-1; no clear D. Germline CDR1 is SQVTM and CDR2 is ANQGSEA. Trimming cost V 4 bases and J 1 base, with 13 bases left between them. This CDR3 is built from 14 residues. This CDR3 reads CSVVVQLTNTEAFF. The CDR3 bases are TGCAGCGTTGTCGTTCAGCTCACGAACACTGAAGCTTTCTTT.